The T cell receptor beta chain described here comes from a study of OX40 agonist ivuxolimab in advanced cancers. The wider study: The patients received ivuxolimab by intravenous route every 2 weeks at 0.01 to 10 mg/kg. Three patients, one with hepatocellular carcinoma and two with cutaneous melanoma, responded partially. General observations from the study: Among the lowest peripheral clonal expansion occurred in 0.1-3.0 mg/kg partial responders.

V was cut by 8 bases and J by 5 bases, with 18 bases left in between. Germline V lookup: CDR1 SEHNR, CDR2 FQNEAQ (reference sequence). This CDR3 has 15 amino acids. Concerning this clone itself: Antigen: not known.

Assay: immunoSEQ multiplex PCR; the TCRdb copy retains only in-frame clones and omits some. Seen here are over 35,000 clones, 80% observed once, and the top ten hold around 4%. The specimen comprised CD4+ or CD8+ T cells sorted from blood, sampled in a trial of the OX40 agonist ivuxolimab. This chain connects TRBV7-9 to TRBJ2-2; the D gene is possibly TRBD2 (6 bases). The TCR comes from an adult with an advanced solid tumor such as melanoma, head and neck, liver or kidney cancer. CDR3 bases: TGTGCCAGCGGCCGCGGGGCGACGGAAACCGGGGAGCTGTTTTTT. It specifies CASGRGATETGELFF.